The 13 T cell receptor beta chains listed next were all sequenced from one sample in a study of T cell clusters in autoimmune cytopenias. Tens of thousands of genome equivalents of blood DNA were amplified for TRB. One tube held mixed TRB-A and TRB-B primer pools for touch-down PCR. Reprocessing the multiplex PCR reads, TCRdb reports a single entry for every CDR3 protein and omits DNA. Reported are roughly 3,000 distinct CDR3 sequences; the ten largest clones contain 18%. Material: peripheral blood. Every receptor here comes from a human donor with an autoimmune cytopenia or autoimmune hepatitis (not recorded which).

This clonotype is identified as medium-sized from frequency. This chain connects TRBV20-1 to TRBJ1-2. There are 15 residues in the CDR3. CDR1 DFQATT and CDR2 SNEGSKA come from the germline V gene (reference sequence). This chain's CDR3 is CSASLEGQLGNGYTF.

The chain links TRBV4-2 to TRBJ1-6; there is no DNA to check the TCRdb D call of TRBD1. The germline V gene has CDR1 LGHNA and CDR2 YNFKEQ. This CDR3 spans 19 amino acids. The CDR3 is CASSQDPPGFSRGNSPLHF.

This clonotype is deemed medium-sized (0.01 to 0.1%) by its frequency. The chain joins TRBV6-1 to TRBJ1-2; TCRdb picks TRBD1, but there is no DNA to check that call. In germline, CDR1 is MNHNS, CDR2 SASEGT. CDR3 length equals 16 residues. CDR3 amino acids: CASSEGLGASANGYTF.

Frequency places this clonotype as medium-sized (0.01 to 0.1%). The chain joins TRBV30 to TRBJ2-2; TCRdb selects TRBD1, and the lack of DNA leaves this call unchecked. The CDR3 loop spans 16 amino acids. The germline gives CDR1 GTSNPN, CDR2 SVGIG (reference sequence). The CDR3 here is CAWSELGTMMTGELFF.

The chain has TRBV6-2 or TRBV6-3 and TRBJ1-6; lacking DNA, the TRBD1 call made by TCRdb goes unchecked. Germline values: CDR1 MNHEY, CDR2 SVGEGT. The CDR3 contains 13 residues. CDR3 amino acids: CASSSRENSPLHF.

This clonotype counts as medium-sized by frequency. This chain uses TRBV18 with TRBJ1-2. Germline V gene lookup returns CDR1 KGHSH and CDR2 LQKENI. The CDR3 loop spans 13 amino acids. The CDR3 loop reads CASSPPTEYGYTF.

This clonotype is classed as medium-sized by frequency. The gene calls are TRBV11-2 and TRBJ2-3; TCRdb proposes TRBD2, but this gene call is untestable without DNA. This CDR3 contains 15 residues. Germline V gives CDR1 SGHAT, CDR2 FQNNGV. This chain's CDR3 is CASSSVSGPTDTQYF. Full variable domain (rest looked up from reference TRBV11-2 and TRBJ2-3): EAGVAQSPRYKIIEKRQSVAFWCNPISGHATLYWYQQILGQGPKLLIQFQNNGVVDDSQLPKDRFSAERLKGVDSTLKIQPAKLEDSAVYLCASSSVSGPTDTQYFGPGTRLTVL.

This clonotype ranks as medium-sized in terms of frequency. The rearrangement uses TRBV27 and TRBJ2-4. This CDR3 contains 14 residues. Germline-derived CDR1 and CDR2 are MNHEY and SMNVEV (reference sequence). CDR3 in amino acids: CASRLTSGLDDQYF.

The V and J genes are TRBV6-2 or TRBV6-3 and TRBJ1-5; the TRBD1 assignment by TCRdb is unverifiable without DNA. The CDR3 consists of 14 residues. Germline values: CDR1 MNHEY, CDR2 SVGEGT. The CDR3 protein is CASRDRTYNQPQHF.

This clonotype shows up as medium-sized by frequency. The CDR3 region is CASTPRQGYDYGYTF. The chain is built from TRBV6-1 and TRBJ1-2; the D gene TCRdb calls, TRBD1, cannot be checked with no DNA. The germline V gene encodes CDR1 MNHNS and CDR2 SASEGT. CDR3 length equals 15 residues.

The J gene is TRBJ1-5, the V gene TRBV4-2. The CDR3 extends over 15 amino acids. Germline CDR1 LGHNA, CDR2 YNFKEQ. The CDR3 reads CASSQEHRGGQPQHF.

The rearrangement uses TRBV6-2 or TRBV6-3 and TRBJ1-2. This CDR3 spans 13 amino acids. Germline V lookup: CDR1 MNHEY, CDR2 SVGEGT. CDR3 residues: CASSENSLGGYTF.

This clonotype is labeled medium-sized based on frequency. The chain recombines TRBV19 with TRBJ1-5. The germline V gene has CDR1 LNHDA and CDR2 SQIVND (reference sequence). The CDR3 has 15 amino acids. The CDR3 spells CASSSLEGPNQPQHF. Full variable domain (missing parts from reference TRBV19 and TRBJ1-5): DGGITQSPKYLFRKEGQNVTLSCEQNLNHDAMYWYRQDPGQGLRLIYYSQIVNDFQKGDIAEGYSVSREKKESFPLTVTSAQKNPTAFYLCASSSLEGPNQPQHFGDGTRLSIL.